A single T cell receptor (beta chain) is shown here with its context. PCR primers comprised 60 Vbeta and 13 Jbeta primers. TCRdb's copy holds only in-frame clones and misses some; the assay was immunoSEQ multiplex PCR. This table holds about 130,000 clones, 74% found once. CDR3 length: 14 residues. Losses at the gene ends were 2 bases for V and 5 bases for J; bases not matched to a gene: 4. Per the germline V gene, CDR1 is LNHDA and CDR2 is SQIVND (reference sequence). The data were obtained in a study of cytomegalovirus exposure and HLA in healthy donors. The rearrangement uses TRBV19 and TRBJ1-2; TRBD1 matches 8 bases. This receptor was taken from a young man in good health and CMV-seropositive. The sequenced sample was PBMCs. CDR3 nucleotides: TGTGCCAGTAGTATACCGACAGGGGCGTATGGCTACACCTTC. It encodes CASSIPTGAYGYTF.